Given below is one T cell receptor beta chain in context. Its antigen remains unknown. The selected patients with pancreatic ductal adenocarcinoma had surgery but no neoadjuvant therapy. The germline CDR1 and CDR2 sequences are SEHNR and FQNEAQ (reference sequence). The V end lost 7 bases, the J end lost 3 bases, and 20 bases lay between the germline ends. There are 16 residues in the CDR3. Libraries were prepared by immunoSEQ multiplex PCR; TCRdb keeps only in-frame clonotypes and omits some of them. The table shows some 5,000 clones, with roughly three quarters occurring only once. The record originates from a study of T cells in pancreatic ductal adenocarcinoma. Points from the study as a whole: Comparisons of tumor and blood clonality may show falsely lower tumor diversity.

Sequenced input: pancreatic tumor tissue. This sequence was found in a human donor with pancreatic ductal adenocarcinoma. The donor label of this sample is uncertain. The genes are TRBV7-9 and TRBJ2-3, with a weak D call TRBD2 (5 bases). This CDR3 is CASIKWARGGTDTQYF. In DNA form, the CDR3 reads TGTGCCAGCATAAAGTGGGCCCGAGGAGGAACAGATACGCAGTATTTT. Filled out from reference TRBV7-9 and TRBJ2-3, the complete variable domain reads DTGVSQNPRHKITKRGQNVTFRCDPISEHNRLYWYRQTLGQGPEFLTYFQNEAQLEKSRLLSDRFSAERPKGSFSTLEIQRTEQGDSAMYLCASIKWARGGTDTQYFGPGTRLTVL.